The 24 T cell receptor beta chains below all came from one sample that was sequenced in a study of graft-versus-host responses after intestinal transplantation. No cognate antigen is known for these TCRs. The method was immunoSEQ multiplex PCR; TCRdb's version includes in-frame clones alone and lacks a portion of them. The sample shows 75,000 to 95,000 clones, about 92% of them seen only once. The source was unstimulated CD8+ T cells sorted from spleen or lymph node cells, collected before intestinal transplant. These receptors were obtained from a human donor who received an intestinal transplant.

The rearrangement uses TRBV4-3 and TRBJ1-5; D unclear. Germline V gene lookup returns CDR1 LGHNA and CDR2 YSLEER. Trimming removed 0 bases from V and 4 bases from J, with 10 bases in between. CDR3 length: 15 residues. CDR3: CASSQDEQANQPQHF. The CDR3 bases are TGCGCCAGCAGCCAAGATGAGCAGGCAAATCAGCCCCAGCATTTT.

The rearrangement uses TRBV5-5 and TRBJ2-2; no reliable D call. CDR1 is SGHKS and CDR2 is YYEKEE in the germline V gene (reference sequence). V lost 2 bases and J lost 0, with 8 bases in between. CDR3 size: 15 residues. For the CDR3, the DNA is TGTGCCAGCAGCTTACAGCCAGCGAACACCGGGGAGCTGTTTTTT. Encoded protein: CASSLQPANTGELFF.

The V and J genes are TRBV27 and TRBJ2-7; 13 bases are a match to TRBD2. The CDR3 totals 15 residues. Per germline, CDR1 MNHEY and CDR2 SMNVEV (reference sequence). With V trimmed by 3 bases and J by 3 bases, 2 bases remained unmatched. The CDR3 is CASSFGTSGDYEQYF. For the CDR3, the DNA is TGTGCCAGCAGTTTTGGGACTAGCGGGGACTACGAGCAGTACTTC.

This clone was found once. The chain recombines TRBV6-1 with TRBJ1-2; TRBD1 aligns across 7 bases. V trimming: 6 bases; J trimming: 6 bases; junction bases outside the gene matches: 10. The CDR3 covers 14 residues. The V gene's germline CDR1 is MNHNS and CDR2 SASEGT. Here the CDR3 reads CASRSPGQLNGYTF. The DNA for the CDR3 is TGTGCCAGCAGATCACCGGGACAGTTGAATGGCTACACCTTC.

This chain joins TRBV15 and TRBJ2-3; TRBD2 matches at 7 bases. J was trimmed by 5 bases and V by 0 bases; bases with no gene match: 11. Germline V gene data show CDR1 as LNHNV and CDR2 as YYDKDF (reference sequence). This CDR3 is built from 17 residues. DNA for the CDR3: TGTGCCACCAGCAGAGATTTTGGGACTATCTCGGGAGATACGCAGTATTTT. It yields the protein CATSRDFGTISGDTQYF.

Concerning this clone itself: A junction boundary mismatches the germline segment, possibly from a read error. The chain carries TRBV19 and TRBJ2-7, with unresolved D. Germline values: CDR1 LNHDA, CDR2 SQIVND (reference sequence). CDR3 length: 12 amino acids. The CDR3 here is CASSTGFYEQYF. CDR3 in DNA: TGTGCCAGCAGTACCGGGTTCTACGAGCAGTACTTC.

The chain uses TRBV7-2 and TRBJ2-7; the D is unclear. This CDR3 spans 13 amino acids. V gave up 3 bases and J gave up 3 bases, with 9 bases separating them. CDR1 and CDR2 (germline): SGHTA, FQGNSA. CDR3 sequence reads: CASSFAQVYEQYF. CDR3 sequence (DNA): TGTGCCAGCAGCTTCGCGCAGGTCTACGAGCAGTACTTC.

The chain employs TRBV5-1 and TRBJ1-1; D not resolved. Trimming left V 0 bases short and J 4 bases short, with 22 bases between. This CDR3 comprises 18 residues. Germline-derived CDR1 and CDR2 are SGHRS and YFSETQ. The CDR3 sequence: CASSLDGSVSGWVTEAFF. The CDR3 DNA reads as TGCGCCAGCAGCTTGGATGGGTCGGTTAGCGGATGGGTCACTGAAGCTTTCTTT.

The CDR3 region has the DNA TGTGCCAGCAGTCCAACTAGCTTTTACGAGCAGTACTTC. Residues: CASSPTSFYEQYF. The V call is TRBV27, the J call TRBJ2-7; D perhaps matches TRBD2 (6 bases). Trimming stripped 5 bases from V and 4 bases from J, with 12 bases between. Germline V lookup: CDR1 MNHEY, CDR2 SMNVEV (reference sequence). The CDR3 contains 13 residues.

The V call is TRBV7-2, the J call TRBJ1-6; 8 bases agree with TRBD1. The CDR3 consists of 19 residues. Germline loops: CDR1 SGHTA, CDR2 FQGNSA. V was pared by 4 bases and J by 7 bases, with 18 bases of the junction left unmatched. The CDR3 reads CASSYPGQEEPLRNSPLHF. DNA for the CDR3: TGTGCCAGCAGCTACCCGGGACAGGAGGAACCCTTGCGCAATTCACCCCTCCACTTT.

This clone was detected only a few times. This chain joins TRBV2 and TRBJ1-4, with 7 positions matching TRBD1. The CDR3 extends over 15 amino acids. The trim removed 6 bases at V and 2 bases at J, leaving 6 bases unmatched. Germline CDR1 is SNHLY and CDR2 is FYNNEI. CDR3 amino acids: CASSLQTGTNEKLFF. The CDR3 DNA reads TGTGCCAGCAGCCTTCAGACAGGGACTAATGAAAAACTGTTTTTT. Using reference TRBV2 and TRBJ1-4 for the parts outside the CDR3, the full variable domain is EPEVTQTPSHQVTQMGQEVILRCVPISNHLYFYWYRQILGQKVEFLVSFYNNEISEKSEIFDDQFSVERPDGSNFTLKIRSTKLEDSAMYFCASSLQTGTNEKLFFGSGTQLSVL.

The chain uses TRBV29-1 and TRBJ1-2, with 9 bases fitting TRBD1. V trimming: 3 bases; J trimming: 6 bases; junction bases outside the gene matches: 5. The CDR3 length is 13 residues. Germline V lookup: CDR1 SQVTM, CDR2 ANQGSEA. CDR3 DNA: TGCAGCGTTGAGACAGGGGGGAGACATGGCTACACCTTC. Protein product: CSVETGGRHGYTF.

This chain links TRBV11-3 with TRBJ2-2; possibly TRBD2 for D (6 bases). This CDR3 region has 14 residues. V shed 8 bases and J shed 5 bases, with 15 bases lying between them. Germline V gene data show CDR1 as SGHNT and CDR2 as YENEEA. CDR3 sequence: CASEAGPGTGELFF. Here the CDR3 DNA reads TGTGCCAGCGAGGCGGGGCCCGGGACCGGGGAGCTGTTTTTT. The full variable domain, completed using reference TRBV11-3 and TRBJ2-2, is EAGVVQSPRYKIIEKKQPVAFWCNPISGHNTLYWYLQNLGQGPELLIRYENEEAVDDSQLPKDRFSAERLKGVDSTLKIQPAELGDSAVYLCASEAGPGTGELFFGEGSRLTVL.

The rearrangement joins TRBV6-6 to TRBJ1-1, with D maybe TRBD1 (5 bases). V was cut by 6 bases and J by 0 bases, with 14 bases left in between. In germline, CDR1 is MNHNY, CDR2 SVGAGI (reference sequence). This CDR3 has 15 amino acids. DNA for the CDR3: TGTGCCAGCAGGTCGCTCGGGGGGATGAACACTGAAGCTTTCTTT. It translates to CASRSLGGMNTEAFF.

The V call is TRBV30, the J call TRBJ2-6; D may be TRBD1 (5 bases). Germline V gene data show CDR1 as GTSNPN and CDR2 as SVGIG (reference sequence). Trimming removed 2 bases at V and 4 bases at J, with 9 bases between. The CDR3 covers 14 residues. In DNA form, the CDR3 reads TGTGCCTGGAGTAATGGGGCCGGGGCCAACGTCCTGACTTTC. Protein: CAWSNGAGANVLTF.

This clone came up once. The chain uses TRBV29-1 and TRBJ2-1; a possible D gene is TRBD2 (5 bases). The V end was cut by 6 bases, the J end by 1 base, with 16 bases between. The CDR3 is 15 residues long. Germline CDR1 and CDR2: SQVTM and ANQGSEA. CDR3 in DNA: TGCAGCGTCGACGGGGAGATGAGGTCCTACAATGAGCAGTTCTTC. Translated: CSVDGEMRSYNEQFF.

The chain couples TRBV6-5 to TRBJ2-3, with D perhaps matching TRBD2 (6 bases). This CDR3 contains 14 residues. V lost 5 bases and J 2 bases, leaving 11 bases between the germline ends. Germline V gene sequence: CDR1 MNHEY, CDR2 SVGAGI. This CDR3 is CASSPGGLTDTQYF. The CDR3 nucleotides are TGTGCCAGCAGTCCTGGGGGACTCACAGATACGCAGTATTTT.

V usage is TRBV4-3 and J usage is TRBJ1-2; 7 bases align to TRBD1. Germline trimming cut 0 bases from V and 8 bases from J; bases unmatched to any gene: 15. CDR3 length: 17 residues. Germline V CDR1 and CDR2: LGHNA, YSLEER. CDR3 nucleotides: TGCGCCAGCAGCCAAGACGCCTATGATGGGACAGAGGAGGGCTACACCTTC. Its protein product is CASSQDAYDGTEEGYTF.

This chain uses TRBV12-5 with TRBJ2-2; D is perhaps TRBD2 (5 bases). The CDR3 loop spans 14 amino acids. Trimming cost V 6 bases and J 1 base, with 9 bases left between them. CDR1 and CDR2 (germline): LGHNT, FRNRAP. CDR3 region: CASGLGVNTGELFF. CDR3 coding DNA: TGTGCTAGTGGCCTCGGGGTGAACACCGGGGAGCTGTTTTTT.

This sequence joins TRBV6-1 and TRBJ1-4, with D perhaps TRBD1 (6 bases). The CDR3 runs 14 residues. Trimming removed 7 bases at V and 2 bases at J, with 11 bases between. CDR1 is MNHNS and CDR2 is SASEGT in the germline V gene. The CDR3 here is CASKGGLTNEKLFF. The CDR3 DNA reads as TGTGCCAGCAAAGGGGGTCTGACTAATGAAAAACTGTTTTTT.

The chain recombines TRBV9 with TRBJ2-1; the D gene is possibly TRBD2 (5 bases). Looked up from germline, CDR1 is SGDLS and CDR2 is YYNGEE. V was pared by 0 bases and J by 8 bases, with 6 bases between. The CDR3 has 12 amino acids. As DNA, the CDR3 is TGTGCCAGCAGCGTAGGAGGGCATGAGCAGTTCTTC. Protein product: CASSVGGHEQFF.

V is TRBV7-9 and J is TRBJ1-1; D is unclear. The CDR3 length is 13 residues. The V end lost 6 bases, the J end lost 1 base, and 9 bases lay between the germline ends. Germline V gene sequence: CDR1 SEHNR, CDR2 FQNEAQ (reference sequence). Here the CDR3 reads CASRPTQNTEAFF. The CDR3 DNA follows: TGTGCCAGCAGACCTACTCAGAACACTGAAGCTTTCTTT.

The V call is TRBV6-1, the J call TRBJ1-5; D gene ambiguous. This CDR3 contains 12 residues. V shed 3 bases and J shed 14 bases, with 14 bases lying between them. Germline V gives CDR1 MNHNS, CDR2 SASEGT. CDR3 amino acids: CASSDHPGEKHF. The DNA for the CDR3 is TGTGCCAGCAGTGACCACCCGGGTGAAAAGCATTTT.

The chain carries TRBV5-6 and TRBJ2-7; 8 bases match TRBD1. Germline CDR1 reads SGHDT; CDR2 reads YYEEEE. The CDR3 sequence is 14 residues long. The junction had 10 bases not matched to a gene; V was cut back by 3 bases and J by 8 bases. In DNA, the CDR3 is TGTGCCAGCAGCTATGGATCCGGGACAGGTCAGCAGTACTTC. Translation gives CASSYGSGTGQQYF.